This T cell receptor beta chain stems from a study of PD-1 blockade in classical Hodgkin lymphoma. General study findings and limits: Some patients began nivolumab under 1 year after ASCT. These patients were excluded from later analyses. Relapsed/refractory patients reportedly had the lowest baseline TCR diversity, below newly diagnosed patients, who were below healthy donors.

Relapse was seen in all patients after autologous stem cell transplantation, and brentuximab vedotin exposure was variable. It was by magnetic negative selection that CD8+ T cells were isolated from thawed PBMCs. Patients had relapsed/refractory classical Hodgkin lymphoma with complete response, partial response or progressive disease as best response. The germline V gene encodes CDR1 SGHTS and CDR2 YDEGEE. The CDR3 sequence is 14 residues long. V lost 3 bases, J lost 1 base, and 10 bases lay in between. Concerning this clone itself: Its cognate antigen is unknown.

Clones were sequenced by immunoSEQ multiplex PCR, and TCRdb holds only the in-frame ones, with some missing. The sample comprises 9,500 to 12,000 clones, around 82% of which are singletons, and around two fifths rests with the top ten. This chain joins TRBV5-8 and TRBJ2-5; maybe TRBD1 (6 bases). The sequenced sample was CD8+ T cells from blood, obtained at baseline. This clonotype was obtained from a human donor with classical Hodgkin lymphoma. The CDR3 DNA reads TGTGCCAGCAGCTCCTGGGGGCCCCAAGAGACCCAGTACTTC. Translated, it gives CASSSWGPQETQYF.